What follows is one T cell receptor beta chain and its context. The data originate from a study of T-cell reconstitution after alpha-beta-depleted transplantation in children. The CDR3 covers 17 residues. CDR1 SGHTA and CDR2 FQGNSA come from the germline V gene. V was clipped by 5 bases and J by 2 bases; unmatched bases: 8. Construction of the TCRbeta library involved unique molecular identifiers. Each CDR3 protein is one row after TCRdb ran MiXCR on the PCR reads. The table shows hundreds of thousands of distinct CDR3 sequences, with 30% to 35% occurring only once. The sequence was collected from a human donor who donated a stem cell graft to a child with aplastic anemia. V is TRBV7-2 and J is TRBJ2-7; 14 positions agree with TRBD2. Source: PBMCs from the stem cell graft donor, taken from the stem cell graft. The CDR3 reads CASSPGGLAGVAYEQYF. The CDR3 region has the DNA TGTGCCAGCAGCCCAGGGGGACTAGCGGGAGTCGCCTACGAGCAGTACTTC.